The present entry profiles one T cell receptor (beta chain) with its context. Its specificity is unknown. There are 14 residues in the CDR3. Trimming stripped 5 bases from V and 5 bases from J, with 13 bases between. CDR1 is SEHNR, CDR2 FQNEAQ, per germline (reference sequence). The TCR beta libraries were generated through quantitative 5'-RACE incorporating molecular barcodes. One entry per CDR3 protein results from TCRdb running MiXCR on the 5' RACE reads. Of about 220,000 distinct CDR3 sequences in the sample, 7% to 8% were seen once. The sample originates from a study of CD8 T cells in ankylosing spondylitis. Study-wide results and limits: There was a TCR beta motif, made of several highly homologous variants, that appeared characteristic of ankylosing spondylitis blood. Researchers report that disease-linked clones proved CD8+ and relatively rare in peripheral blood. Clones linked to disease were reported to show significant enrichment in matched ankylosing spondylitis synovial fluid.

The sequence derives from a male donor with ankylosing spondylitis. What was sequenced was blood, either unsorted or a sorted T cell fraction (not recorded which). The chain has TRBV7-9 and TRBJ1-5, with D unclear. CDR3 in amino acids: CASSPTGWDQPQHF. The CDR3 DNA follows: TGTGCCAGCAGCCCAACGGGGTGGGATCAGCCCCAGCATTTT.